This TCR beta chain came from a study of T cells in Graves' hyperthyroidism and ophthalmopathy. Study-level information: Peripheral blood collection took place at initial diagnosis, before any treatment.

There are 14 residues in the CDR3. Trimming shortened V by 3 bases and J by 3 bases, and 12 bases separated the two germline ends. Per the germline V gene, CDR1 is SGHAT and CDR2 is FQNNGV. Amplification of TCR beta CDR3 regions used RNA as the template. Primed by the HTBI set, a first-round RT-PCR was run on the TCR CDR3. MiXCR, run by TCRdb on the multiplex PCR reads, gives a single entry per CDR3 protein. The sample records about 400,000 distinct CDR3 sequences, roughly 14% being singletons. Findings and caveats of the study: Stable hyperthyroidism was told apart from ophthalmopathy by a model built on 13 V-J features. Most expanded thyroid clonotypes above 0.001 recurred in blood.

Each diagnosis was grounded in clinical symptoms, serum thyroxine and TRAb, thyroid ultrasound, and orbital computed tomography. This clonotype was counted ten times or more. What it binds is unknown. The chain carries TRBV11-2 and TRBJ2-7; possible D gene TRBD2, 6 bases. Sequencing was done on a sample of blood. This clonotype was obtained from a young man with Graves' ophthalmopathy. The CDR3 coding sequence is TGTGCCAGCAGCTTTAGCGGTTGGGACTACGAGCAGTACTTC. It codes for CASSFSGWDYEQYF.